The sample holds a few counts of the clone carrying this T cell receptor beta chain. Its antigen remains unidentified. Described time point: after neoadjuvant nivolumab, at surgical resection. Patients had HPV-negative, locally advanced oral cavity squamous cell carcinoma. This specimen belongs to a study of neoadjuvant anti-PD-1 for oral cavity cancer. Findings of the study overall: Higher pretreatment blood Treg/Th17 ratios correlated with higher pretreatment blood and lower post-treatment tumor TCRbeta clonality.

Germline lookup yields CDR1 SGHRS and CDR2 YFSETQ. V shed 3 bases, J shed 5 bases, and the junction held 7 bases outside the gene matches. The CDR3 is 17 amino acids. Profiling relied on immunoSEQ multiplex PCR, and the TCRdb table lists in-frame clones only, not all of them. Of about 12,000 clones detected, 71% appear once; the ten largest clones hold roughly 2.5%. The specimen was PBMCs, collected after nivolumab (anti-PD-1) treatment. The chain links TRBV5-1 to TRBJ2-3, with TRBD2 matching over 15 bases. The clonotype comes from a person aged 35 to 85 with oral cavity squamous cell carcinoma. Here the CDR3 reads CASSSGTSGRIRDTQYF. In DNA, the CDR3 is TGCGCCAGCAGCTCCGGGACTAGCGGGAGGATTCGAGATACGCAGTATTTT.